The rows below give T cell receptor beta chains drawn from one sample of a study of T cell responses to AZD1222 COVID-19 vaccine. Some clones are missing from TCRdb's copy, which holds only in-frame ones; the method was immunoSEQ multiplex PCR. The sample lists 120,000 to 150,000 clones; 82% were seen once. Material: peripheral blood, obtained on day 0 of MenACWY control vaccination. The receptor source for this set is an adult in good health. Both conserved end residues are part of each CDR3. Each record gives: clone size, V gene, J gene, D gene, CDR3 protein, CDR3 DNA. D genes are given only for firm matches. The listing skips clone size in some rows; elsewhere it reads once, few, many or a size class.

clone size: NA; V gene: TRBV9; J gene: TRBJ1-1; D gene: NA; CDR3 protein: CASSPSGGPGTEAFF; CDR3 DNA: TGTGCCAGCAGCCCCAGCGGGGGCCCGGGGACTGAAGCTTTCTTT
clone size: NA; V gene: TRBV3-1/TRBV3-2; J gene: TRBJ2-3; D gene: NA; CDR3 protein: CASSPWTGSSTDTQYF; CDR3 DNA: TGTGCCAGCAGCCCCTGGACTGGATCTAGCACAGATACGCAGTATTTT
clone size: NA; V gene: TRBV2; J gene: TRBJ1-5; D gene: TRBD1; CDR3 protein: CASRDPGQGANQPQHF; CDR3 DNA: TGTGCCAGCAGGGATCCGGGACAGGGGGCTAATCAGCCCCAGCATTTT
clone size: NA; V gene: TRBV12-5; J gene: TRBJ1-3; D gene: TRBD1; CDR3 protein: CASGTGAGNTIYF; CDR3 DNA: TGTGCTAGTGGCACAGGGGCCGGAAACACCATATATTTT
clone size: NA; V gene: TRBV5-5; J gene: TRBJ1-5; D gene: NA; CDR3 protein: CASSLGRIDQPQHF; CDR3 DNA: TGTGCCAGCAGCTTGGGACGGATAGATCAGCCCCAGCATTTT
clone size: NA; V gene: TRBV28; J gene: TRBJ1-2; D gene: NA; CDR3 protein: CASKSGGSSGYTF; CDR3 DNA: TGTGCCAGCAAATCGGGGGGCTCTAGTGGCTACACCTTC
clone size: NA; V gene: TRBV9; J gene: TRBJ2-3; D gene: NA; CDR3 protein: CASSVASGGRTTQYF; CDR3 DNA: TGTGCCAGCAGCGTAGCTTCCGGGGGGCGGACTACGCAGTATTTT
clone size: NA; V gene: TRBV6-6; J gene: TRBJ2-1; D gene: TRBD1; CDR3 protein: CASRPRTGDNEQFF; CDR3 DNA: TGTGCCAGCAGACCCCGGACAGGGGACAATGAGCAGTTCTTC
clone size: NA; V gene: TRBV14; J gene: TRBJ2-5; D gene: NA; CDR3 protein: CASSQASGTETQYF; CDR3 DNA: TGTGCCAGCAGCCAAGCATCCGGGACGGAGACCCAGTACTTC
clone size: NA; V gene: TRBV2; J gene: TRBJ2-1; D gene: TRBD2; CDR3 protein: CASSAARPTSGGYNEQFF; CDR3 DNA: TGTGCCAGCAGTGCCGCGCGACCGACTAGCGGGGGCTACAATGAGCAGTTCTTC
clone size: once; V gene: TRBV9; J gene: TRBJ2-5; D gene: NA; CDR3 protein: CASSVGHHQETQYF; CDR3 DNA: TGTGCCAGCAGCGTAGGGCACCATCAAGAGACCCAGTACTTC
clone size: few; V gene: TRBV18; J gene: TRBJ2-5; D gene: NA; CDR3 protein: CASSPSIAIGETQYF; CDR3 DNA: TGTGCCAGCTCACCCTCTATAGCGATCGGAGAGACCCAGTACTTC
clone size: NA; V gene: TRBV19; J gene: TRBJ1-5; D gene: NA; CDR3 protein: CASSQGRGQPQHF; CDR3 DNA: TGTGCCAGTAGTCAGGGGCGGGGCCAGCCCCAGCATTTT
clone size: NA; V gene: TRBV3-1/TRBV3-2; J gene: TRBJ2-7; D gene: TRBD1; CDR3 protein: CASSQGWTGPYEQYF; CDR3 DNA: TGTGCCAGCAGCCAAGGTTGGACAGGGCCCTACGAGCAGTACTTC
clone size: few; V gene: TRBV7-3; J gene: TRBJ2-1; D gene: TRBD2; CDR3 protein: CASSPSSGSYNEQFF; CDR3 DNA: TGTGCCAGCAGCCCTTCTAGCGGTTCCTACAATGAGCAGTTCTTC
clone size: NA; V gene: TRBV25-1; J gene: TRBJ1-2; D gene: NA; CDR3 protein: CAISTGPYYGYTF; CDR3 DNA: TGTGCCATTTCAACAGGGCCCTACTATGGCTACACCTTC
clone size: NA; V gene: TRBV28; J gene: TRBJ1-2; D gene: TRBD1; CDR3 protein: CASSLSPGQGYGYTF; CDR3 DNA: TGTGCCAGCAGTTTATCCCCGGGACAGGGATATGGCTACACCTTC
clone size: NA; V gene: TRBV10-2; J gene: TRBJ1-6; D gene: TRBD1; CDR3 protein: CASRTEAGGNSPLHF; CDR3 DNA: TGCGCCAGCAGGACGGAGGCAGGGGGAAATTCACCCCTCCACTTT
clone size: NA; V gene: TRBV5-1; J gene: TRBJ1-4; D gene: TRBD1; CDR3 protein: CASSVTTGPNEKLFF; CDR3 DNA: TGCGCCAGCAGCGTAACGACAGGGCCTAATGAAAAACTGTTTTTT
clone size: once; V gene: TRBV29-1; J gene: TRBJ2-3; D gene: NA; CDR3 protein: CSAHGGLDTQYF; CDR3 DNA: TGCAGCGCCCACGGCGGCCTAGATACGCAGTATTTT
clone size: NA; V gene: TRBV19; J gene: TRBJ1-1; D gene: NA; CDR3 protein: CASSIRAGNTEAFF; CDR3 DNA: TGTGCCAGTAGTATAAGGGCAGGGAACACTGAAGCTTTCTTT
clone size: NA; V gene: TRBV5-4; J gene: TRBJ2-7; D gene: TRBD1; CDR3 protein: CASTQIGTGRDYEQYF; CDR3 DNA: TGTGCCAGCACCCAGATTGGGACAGGCCGTGACTACGAGCAGTACTTC
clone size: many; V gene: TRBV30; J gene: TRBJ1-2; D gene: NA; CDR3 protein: CAWSAGTNYGYTF; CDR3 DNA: TGTGCCTGGAGTGCCGGTACAAACTATGGCTACACCTTC
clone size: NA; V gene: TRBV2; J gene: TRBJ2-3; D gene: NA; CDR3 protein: CASRRGVTDTQYF; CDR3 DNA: TGTGCCAGCAGGAGGGGGGTGACAGATACGCAGTATTTT
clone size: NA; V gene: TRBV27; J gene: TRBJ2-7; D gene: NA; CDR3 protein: CASSPGTTPYEQYF; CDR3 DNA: TGTGCCAGCAGTCCCGGGACAACTCCCTACGAGCAGTACTTC
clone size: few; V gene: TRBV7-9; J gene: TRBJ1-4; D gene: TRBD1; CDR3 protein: CASSPTPGQGTNEKLFF; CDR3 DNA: TGTGCCAGCAGCCCCACCCCCGGACAGGGGACTAATGAAAAACTGTTTTTT
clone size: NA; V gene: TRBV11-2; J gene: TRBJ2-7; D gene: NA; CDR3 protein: CASSPRQTSYEQYF; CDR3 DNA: TGTGCCAGCAGCCCGCGACAGACATCCTACGAGCAGTACTTC
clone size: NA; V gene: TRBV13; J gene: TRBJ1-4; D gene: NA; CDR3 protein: CASSLRGEKLFF; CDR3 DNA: TGTGCCAGCAGCTTGAGGGGGGAAAAACTGTTTTTT
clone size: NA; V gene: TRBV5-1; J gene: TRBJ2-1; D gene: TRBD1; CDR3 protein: CASSSQGADYNEQFF; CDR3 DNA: TGCGCCAGCAGCTCACAGGGGGCAGACTACAATGAGCAGTTCTTC